The present entry profiles one T cell receptor (beta chain) with its context. Its target is not known. The data derive from a study of T cell responses to AZD1222 COVID-19 vaccine. Study conclusions and caveats: The sample set comprised mostly white British donors with more females, and clonal diversity was possibly underestimated. The study found Spike-specific TCR breadth and depth rose after two AZD1222 doses.

Measured with immunoSEQ multiplex PCR; TCRdb has only the in-frame clones, and not every one. The sample has 130,000 to 150,000 clones, approximately 88% seen once. The germline V gene encodes CDR1 MNHEY and CDR2 SVGEGT. The CDR3 is 14 residues long. V was pared by 3 bases and J by 4 bases, with 12 bases between. The source is an adult in good health. The chain has TRBV6-2 or TRBV6-3 and TRBJ1-1; weak D call: TRBD1 (6 bases). The sample here was peripheral blood, taken on day 0 of MenACWY control vaccination. The CDR3 loop reads CASSYGGWGTEAFF. CDR3 nucleotides: TGTGCCAGCAGTTATGGGGGCTGGGGCACTGAAGCTTTCTTT.